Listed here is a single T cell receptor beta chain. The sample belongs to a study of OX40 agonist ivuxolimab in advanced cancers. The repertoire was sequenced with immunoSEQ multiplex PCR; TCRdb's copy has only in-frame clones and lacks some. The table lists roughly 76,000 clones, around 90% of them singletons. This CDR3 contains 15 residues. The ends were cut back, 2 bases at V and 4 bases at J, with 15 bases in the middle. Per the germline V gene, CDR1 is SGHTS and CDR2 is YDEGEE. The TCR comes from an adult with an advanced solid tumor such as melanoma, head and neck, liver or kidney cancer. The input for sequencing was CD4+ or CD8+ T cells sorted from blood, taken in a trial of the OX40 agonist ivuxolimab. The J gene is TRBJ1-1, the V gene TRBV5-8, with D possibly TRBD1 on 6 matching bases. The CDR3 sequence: CASSFPRGAVTEAFF. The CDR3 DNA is TGTGCCAGCAGCTTTCCTCGGGGGGCCGTCACTGAAGCTTTCTTT.